Listed below are T cell receptor beta chains from one sample, sequenced in a study of T cells in Graves' hyperthyroidism and ophthalmopathy. TCRdb recomputed calls from the multiplex PCR reads with MiXCR, one row per CDR3 protein. The data show nearly 600,000 distinct CDR3 sequences, more than 11% seen once. Sequencing used blood. The receptors shown here come from a woman in her thirties with Graves' hyperthyroidism that later progressed to Graves' ophthalmopathy. Both conserved end residues are part of each CDR3. A D gene is named only where the DNA matches it firmly. Clone size is shown for a subset of rows, as once, few, many or a class of expanded clone.

j_call d_call v_call clone_size cdr3_nt cdr3_aa
TRBJ2-7 TRBD2 TRBV5-1 NA TGCGCCAGCAGCCCGGGGACTACCTTTGGGGAGCAGTACTTC CASSPGTTFGEQYF
TRBJ2-1 TRBD2 TRBV7-8 NA TGTGCCAGCAGCTTAGAGCTAGCGGAGTACAATGAGCAGTTCTTC CASSLELAEYNEQFF
TRBJ2-1 TRBD2 TRBV7-8 many TGTGCCAGCAGCTTTGGACTAGGCGATGAGCAGTTCTTC CASSFGLGDEQFF
TRBJ1-1 NA TRBV28 many TGTGCCAGCAGGATTCGGCAGAGACCTTTCTTT CASRIRQRPFF
TRBJ1-6 NA TRBV3-1 few TGTACCAGCAGCCAAGAACGGACGGTAAATTCACCCCTCCACTTT CTSSQERTVNSPLHF
TRBJ1-1 NA TRBV29-1 NA TGCAGCGTTGAAGAGATGAACACTGAAGCTTTCTTT CSVEEMNTEAFF
TRBJ2-1 NA TRBV19 many TGTGCCAGTAGTTGGACTCCCGACGATGAGCAGTTCTTC CASSWTPDDEQFF
TRBJ1-4 NA TRBV25-1 many TGTGCCAGCAGTGAATACAGGGAGTATGCAACTAATGAAAAACTGTTTTTT CASSEYREYATNEKLFF
TRBJ2-5 TRBD1 TRBV7-3 many TGTGCCAGCAGCTTTGACAGGGGCAGCGAGACCCAGTACTTC CASSFDRGSETQYF
TRBJ2-3 TRBD2 TRBV11-3 few TGTGCCAGCACCCCGGGACTAGCGGGAGGAGCAGATACGCAGTATTTT CASTPGLAGGADTQYF
TRBJ1-2 TRBD1 TRBV30 NA TGTGCCTGGAGAGGGGACAGGGGGAAAGGCTACACCTTC CAWRGDRGKGYTF
TRBJ2-7 NA TRBV7-9 few TGTGCCAGCAGCTTAGAACTCGGTAGCTCCTACGAGCAGTACTTC CASSLELGSSYEQYF
TRBJ2-7 NA TRBV6-1 many TGTGCCAGCAGACAACCGGGATTGACCTACGAGCAGTACTTC CASRQPGLTYEQYF
TRBJ2-7 TRBD2 TRBV20-1 many TGCAGTGCAGGGACTAGCGGATCCTACGAGCAGTACTTC CSAGTSGSYEQYF